The rows below give T cell receptor beta chains drawn from one sample of a study of vaccination and CD4 T cells after COVID-19. TCRdb itself ran the PCR reads through MiXCR, one entry per CDR3 protein. The sample shows about 6,900 distinct CDR3 sequences, about 55% of them seen only once. These receptors have no identified antigens. The material sequenced was CD4+ T cells from blood, cultured in vitro. Source of these receptors: a human donor in good health. Each CDR3 is given with its conserved first and last residue. The D gene is left open where the match is weak. Size values are once, few and many counts, or a class for expanded clones, and some rows have none.

few	14	TRBV29-1	TRBD1	TRBJ1-1	CSVSGTGGSTEAFF	TGCAGCGTAAGTGGGACAGGGGGGTCCACTGAAGCTTTCTTT
-	13	TRBV20-1	-	TRBJ2-3	CSAGGGLTDTQYF	TGCAGTGCTGGGGGCGGACTCACAGATACGCAGTATTTT
large	17	TRBV2	-	TRBJ2-4	CASSERGMGIGKNIQYF	TGTGCCAGCAGTGAAAGGGGAATGGGTATTGGCAAAAACATTCAGTACTTC
few	15	TRBV7-2	-	TRBJ1-6	CASSFQGTLESPLHF	TGTGCCAGCAGCTTTCAGGGGACACTAGAATCACCCCTCCACTTT
-	17	TRBV20-1	-	TRBJ2-5	CSARDSGAGLVQETQYF	TGCAGTGCTAGAGATTCCGGGGCAGGGTTGGTACAAGAGACCCAGTACTTC
-	14	TRBV7-9	-	TRBJ1-1	CASSLGVYESEAFF	TGTGCCAGCAGCTTAGGGGTATATGAGAGTGAAGCTTTCTTT
-	14	TRBV14	-	TRBJ1-6	CASSQDTYNSPLHF	TGTGCCAGCAGCCAGGACACTTATAATTCACCCCTCCACTTT
-	14	TRBV19	-	TRBJ2-3	CASRQQASTDTQYF	TGTGCCAGTAGACAACAGGCAAGCACAGATACGCAGTATTTT
-	16	TRBV7-6	TRBD2	TRBJ2-2	CASSPLAGIGTGELFF	TGTGCCAGCAGCCCCTTAGCGGGAATTGGCACCGGGGAGCTGTTTTTT
once	16	TRBV12-3/TRBV12-4	TRBD2	TRBJ2-2	CASRESAGANTGELFF	TGTGCCAGCAGGGAAAGTGCGGGGGCGAACACCGGGGAGCTGTTTTTT
-	15	TRBV2	-	TRBJ2-1	CASSDRAKVHNEQFF	TGTGCCAGCAGCGACCGAGCCAAGGTCCACAATGAGCAGTTCTTC
-	12	TRBV7-8	-	TRBJ2-1	CASMSEGVTQFF	TGTGCCAGCATGTCCGAGGGGGTAACGCAGTTCTTC
-	15	TRBV19	-	TRBJ1-5	CASSIGGGSNQPQHF	TGTGCCAGTAGTATAGGTGGAGGGAGCAATCAGCCCCAGCATTTT
-	17	TRBV7-2	TRBD2	TRBJ2-3	CASSLVKRGGYADTQYF	TGTGCCAGCAGCTTAGTTAAGCGGGGGGGATACGCAGATACGCAGTATTTT
-	14	TRBV28	TRBD1	TRBJ2-7	CASTPATGGHEQYF	TGTGCCAGCACCCCAGCGACAGGGGGCCACGAGCAGTACTTC
-	15	TRBV12-3/TRBV12-4	-	TRBJ1-1	CASSLVAGWATEAFF	TGTGCCAGCAGTTTAGTGGCGGGGTGGGCCACTGAAGCTTTCTTT
-	15	TRBV20-1	TRBD2	TRBJ2-7	CSAISAWTSAYEQYF	TGCAGTGCTATTTCTGCCTGGACTAGCGCATACGAGCAGTACTTC
once	13	TRBV5-1	-	TRBJ2-5	CASSQSGLETQYF	TGCGCCAGCAGCCAGTCAGGGTTGGAGACCCAGTACTTC
few	16	TRBV4-1	-	TRBJ1-5	CASSPAGWTGNQPQHF	TGCGCCAGCAGCCCAGCGGGGTGGACAGGCAATCAGCCCCAGCATTTT
-	15	TRBV18	-	TRBJ1-1	CASSDPRGQGTEAFF	TGTGCCAGCTCAGACCCGCGGGGGCAGGGCACTGAAGCTTTCTTT
-	14	TRBV5-6	TRBD1	TRBJ1-1	CASSLRGQVTEAFF	TGTGCCAGCAGCTTGAGGGGACAGGTCACTGAAGCTTTCTTT
-	13	TRBV7-6	TRBD1	TRBJ2-5	CASSWGTEETQYF	TGTGCCAGCAGCTGGGGGACAGAAGAGACCCAGTACTTC
-	14	TRBV6-2/TRBV6-3	-	TRBJ2-1	CASTNWDGDNEQFF	TGTGCCAGCACCAACTGGGACGGCGACAATGAGCAGTTCTTC
-	11	TRBV7-8	-	TRBJ2-5	CASSSEGTQYF	TGTGCCAGCAGCTCTGAGGGGACCCAGTACTTC
-	15	TRBV27	-	TRBJ1-2	CASRTSDSLNYGHTF	TGTGCCAGCAGGACCTCCGACAGCTTAAACTATGGCCACACCTTC
-	15	TRBV27	TRBD2	TRBJ2-5	CASRLLAGGRETQYF	TGTGCCAGCAGACTCCTAGCGGGGGGCCGGGAGACCCAGTACTTC
-	12	TRBV6-1	-	TRBJ2-3	CASATSTDTQYF	TGTGCCAGCGCCACGAGCACAGATACGCAGTATTTT
-	13	TRBV6-2/TRBV6-3	-	TRBJ2-2	CANRGSNTGELFF	TGTGCCAACCGCGGGTCAAACACCGGGGAGCTGTTTTTT
-	16	TRBV24-1	-	TRBJ2-1	CATSDAGAGVYNEQFF	TGTGCCACCAGTGATGCAGGTGCTGGGGTCTACAATGAGCAGTTCTTC
few	16	TRBV20-1	-	TRBJ1-1	CSARDFNLRRNTEAFF	TGCAGTGCTAGAGATTTCAATTTAAGGAGGAACACTGAAGCTTTCTTT
-	15	TRBV7-2	-	TRBJ2-5	CASSLAAAQQETQYF	TGTGCCAGCAGCTTAGCCGCTGCGCAGCAAGAGACCCAGTACTTC
-	15	TRBV28	-	TRBJ1-5	CASTPAVGSNQPQHF	TGTGCCAGCACCCCAGCCGTGGGGAGCAATCAGCCCCAGCATTTT
-	14	TRBV20-1	TRBD2	TRBJ2-1	CSAPTSGGVNEQFF	TGCAGTGCCCCCACTAGCGGGGGGGTCAATGAGCAGTTCTTC
-	16	TRBV19	-	TRBJ1-1	CASSIAATDSNTEAFF	TGTGCCAGTAGTATAGCCGCGACAGATTCTAACACTGAAGCTTTCTTT
-	18	TRBV7-9	-	TRBJ1-5	CASSLRGVSDPRDQPQHF	TGTGCCAGCAGCTTACGTGGAGTGTCGGATCCCCGGGATCAGCCCCAGCATTTT
large	15	TRBV9	-	TRBJ2-1	CASSVSGDDYNEQFF	TGTGCCAGCAGCGTATCCGGGGACGACTACAATGAGCAGTTCTTC
-	15	TRBV6-5	TRBD1	TRBJ2-2	CASSYSTGVTGELFF	TGTGCCAGCAGTTACTCGACAGGGGTCACCGGGGAGCTGTTTTTT
few	13	TRBV6-1	-	TRBJ1-2	CASSAGLGGGYTF	TGTGCCAGCAGTGCGGGACTTGGCGGGGGCTACACCTTC
-	15	TRBV27	-	TRBJ2-3	CASTHGGPSADTQYF	TGTGCCAGCACCCACGGCGGGCCCTCCGCAGATACGCAGTATTTT
-	14	TRBV5-1	-	TRBJ2-7	CASSFGRTSYEQYF	TGCGCCAGCAGCTTCGGCCGGACATCCTACGAGCAGTACTTC
few	13	TRBV25-1	-	TRBJ1-2	CASSESRSRGYTF	TGTGCCAGCAGTGAGTCCCGCAGCCGCGGCTACACCTTC
-	16	TRBV2	TRBD1	TRBJ2-5	CVSSGRGTGVQETQYF	TGTGTCAGCAGTGGGCGCGGGACAGGGGTTCAAGAGACCCAGTACTTC
-	14	TRBV29-1	-	TRBJ1-1	CSVLTPVRNTEAFF	TGCAGCGTCTTGACCCCAGTCCGGAACACTGAAGCTTTCTTT
-	14	TRBV12-3/TRBV12-4	TRBD1	TRBJ1-1	CASRRQGMNTEAFF	TGTGCCAGCAGGAGACAGGGGATGAACACTGAAGCTTTCTTT
few	14	TRBV7-9	TRBD1	TRBJ2-2	CASSSTGNFGELFF	TGTGCCAGCAGCTCGACAGGGAATTTCGGGGAGCTGTTTTTT
few	15	TRBV19	-	TRBJ1-5	CASQRGRAGNQPQHF	TGTGCCAGTCAACGGGGGCGCGCAGGCAATCAGCCCCAGCATTTT
-	14	TRBV6-5	TRBD1	TRBJ1-5	CASSSGQVNQPQHF	TGTGCCAGCAGTTCGGGACAGGTTAATCAGCCCCAGCATTTT
-	11	TRBV6-1	-	TRBJ1-2	CASYSNYGYTF	TGTGCCAGCTATTCGAACTATGGCTACACCTTC
-	18	TRBV7-2	TRBD2	TRBJ2-4	CASSLAGSGRRTKNIQYF	TGTGCCAGCAGCTTAGCGGGAAGCGGGAGAAGGACCAAAAACATTCAGTACTTC
-	15	TRBV5-4	-	TRBJ2-2	CASSGNIGGSGELFF	TGTGCCAGCAGCGGAAATATCGGAGGGTCCGGGGAGCTGTTTTTT
-	14	TRBV7-2	-	TRBJ1-2	CASSPPRRGNGYTF	TGTGCCAGCAGCCCCCCCCGTCGGGGCAATGGCTACACCTTC
-	16	TRBV20-1	-	TRBJ2-2	CSARGGTGLLTGELFF	TGCAGTGCTAGAGGAGGGACGGGACTCCTCACCGGGGAGCTGTTTTTT
few	15	TRBV27	-	TRBJ1-5	CASRANRNSNQPQHF	TGTGCCAGCAGGGCAAACAGGAATAGCAATCAGCCCCAGCATTTT